This TCR beta chain was sequenced for a study of blood T cell repertoires in COVID-19. V was cut by 2 bases and J by 2 bases, with 13 bases left in between. CDR1 SGHAT and CDR2 FQNNGV come from the germline V gene. The CDR3 loop spans 15 amino acids. Using immunoSEQ multiplex PCR, the repertoire was profiled, and TCRdb retains in-frame clones only, with some absent. This sample has fewer than 300,000 clones; roughly 90% occur once, and the top ten carry 2.2%. Sequencing was performed on peripheral blood. This clonotype was sampled from a woman aged 25 to 39 with COVID-19, enrolled during active disease. The V call is TRBV11-2, the J call TRBJ2-7, with D maybe TRBD1 (6 bases). As DNA, the CDR3 is TGTGCCAGCAGCTTACAGGGGACCGGGGCCTACGAGCAGTACTTC. This gives the protein CASSLQGTGAYEQYF.